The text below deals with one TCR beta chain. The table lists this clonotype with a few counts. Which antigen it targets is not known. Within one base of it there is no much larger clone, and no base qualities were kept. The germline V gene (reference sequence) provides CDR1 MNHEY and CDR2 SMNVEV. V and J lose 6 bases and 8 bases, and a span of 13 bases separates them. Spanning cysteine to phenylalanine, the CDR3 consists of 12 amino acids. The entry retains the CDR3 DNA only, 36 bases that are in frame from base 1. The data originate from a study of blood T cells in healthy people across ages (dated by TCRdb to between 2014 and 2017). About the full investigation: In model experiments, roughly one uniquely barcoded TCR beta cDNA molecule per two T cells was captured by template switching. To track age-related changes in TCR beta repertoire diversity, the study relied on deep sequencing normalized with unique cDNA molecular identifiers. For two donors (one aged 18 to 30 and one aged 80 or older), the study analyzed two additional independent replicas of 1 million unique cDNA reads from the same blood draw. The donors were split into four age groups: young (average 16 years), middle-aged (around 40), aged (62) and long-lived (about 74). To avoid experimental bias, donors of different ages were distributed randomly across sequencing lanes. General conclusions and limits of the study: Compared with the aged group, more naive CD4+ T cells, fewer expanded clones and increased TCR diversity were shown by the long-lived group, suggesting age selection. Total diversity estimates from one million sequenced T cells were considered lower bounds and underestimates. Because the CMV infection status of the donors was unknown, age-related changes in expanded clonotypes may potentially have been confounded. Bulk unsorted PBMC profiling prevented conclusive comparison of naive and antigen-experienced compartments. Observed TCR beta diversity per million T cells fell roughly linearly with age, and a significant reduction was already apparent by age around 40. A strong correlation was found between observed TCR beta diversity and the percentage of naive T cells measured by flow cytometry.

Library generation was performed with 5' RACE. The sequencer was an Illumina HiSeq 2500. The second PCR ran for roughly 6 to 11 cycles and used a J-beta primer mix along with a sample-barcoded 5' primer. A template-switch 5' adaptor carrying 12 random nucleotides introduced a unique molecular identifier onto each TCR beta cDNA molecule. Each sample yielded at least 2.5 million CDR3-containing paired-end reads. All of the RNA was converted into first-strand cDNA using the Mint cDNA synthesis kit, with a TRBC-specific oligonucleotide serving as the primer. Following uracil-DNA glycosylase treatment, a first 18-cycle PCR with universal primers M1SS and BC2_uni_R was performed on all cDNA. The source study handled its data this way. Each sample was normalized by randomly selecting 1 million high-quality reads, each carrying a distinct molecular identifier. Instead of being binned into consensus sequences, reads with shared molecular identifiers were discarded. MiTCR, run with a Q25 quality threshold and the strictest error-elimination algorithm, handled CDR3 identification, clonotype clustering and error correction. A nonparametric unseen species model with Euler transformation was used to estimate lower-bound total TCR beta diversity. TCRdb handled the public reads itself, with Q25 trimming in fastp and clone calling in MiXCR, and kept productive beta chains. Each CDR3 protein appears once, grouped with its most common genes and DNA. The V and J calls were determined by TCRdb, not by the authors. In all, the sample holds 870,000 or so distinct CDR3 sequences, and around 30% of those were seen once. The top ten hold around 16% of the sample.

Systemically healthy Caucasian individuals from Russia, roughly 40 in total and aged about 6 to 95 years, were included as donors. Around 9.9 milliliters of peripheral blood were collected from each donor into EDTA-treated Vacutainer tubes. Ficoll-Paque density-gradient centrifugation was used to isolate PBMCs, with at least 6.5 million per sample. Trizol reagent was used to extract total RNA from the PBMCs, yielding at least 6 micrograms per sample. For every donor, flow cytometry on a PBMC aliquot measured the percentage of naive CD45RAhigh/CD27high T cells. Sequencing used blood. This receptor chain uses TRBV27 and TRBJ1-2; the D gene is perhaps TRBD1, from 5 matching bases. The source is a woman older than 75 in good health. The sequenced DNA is TGTGCCAGCAGATACCTCGACAGCGGCTACACCTTC. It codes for CASRYLDSGYTF.